This T cell receptor (beta chain) was sequenced for a study of blood T cell repertoires in COVID-19. This clone was picked up one time. In the study's own analysis: Using reference gene primer amplification, nucleated cell counts were estimated. Libraries were prepared by immunoSEQ multiplex PCR; TCRdb keeps only in-frame clonotypes and omits some of them. From that table come the V and J calls and clone size; the DNA was used to work out D and trimming. This table holds 240,000 or so clones, 85% to 90% found once. In terms of age and location, participants ranged from roughly 18 to 90 years and lived in approximately 26 US areas. The CDR3 loop spans 14 amino acids. CDR1 SQVTM and CDR2 ANQGSEA come from the germline V gene. Deletions cut 6 bases from V and 0 bases from J, with 12 bases between.

This TCR derives from a man aged 40-55 years who had recovered from COVID-19. The sample consisted of PBMCs or T cells enriched from blood (not recorded which). The chain joins TRBV29-1 to TRBJ1-3; the D is unclear. The CDR3 DNA reads TGCAGCGTGGCGGGTTGGCTCTCTGGAAACACCATATATTTT. It encodes CSVAGWLSGNTIYF.